A selection of T cell receptor beta chains follows, all from one sample in a study of blood T cell repertoires in COVID-19. Assay used: immunoSEQ multiplex PCR; TCRdb lists only in-frame clones, some missing. The sample comprises about 310,000 clones, around 91% of which are singletons, and about 1% rests with the top ten. The specimen was peripheral blood. The receptors stem from a woman aged 40 to 49 with COVID-19, enrolled during active disease. Each CDR3 is given with its conserved first and last residue. A D gene is named only where the DNA matches it firmly. Rows give clone size only sometimes, using once, few, many, or a class for an expanded clone.

TRBJ1-2 TRBV4-3 - - TGCGCCAGCAGCCAAGTGGGGGGTAGAGGGAGTGGCTACACCTTC CASSQVGGRGSGYTF
TRBJ1-4 TRBV7-9 - - TGTGCCAGCAGCCTAGAGGGGTTAGGTGAAAAACTGTTTTTT CASSLEGLGEKLFF
TRBJ2-5 TRBV6-2/TRBV6-3 - - TGTGCCAGCAGTTACTCGGACCTGAGCGGGACCCAGTACTTC CASSYSDLSGTQYF
TRBJ2-1 TRBV28 - - TGTGCCAGCAACGATCGGGTGAGGTACAATGAGCAGTTCTTC CASNDRVRYNEQFF
TRBJ1-6 TRBV5-8 - - TGTGCCAGCAGCTTGCCGGGTGTGGATTCACCCCTCCACTTT CASSLPGVDSPLHF
TRBJ1-2 TRBV5-1 - - TGCGCCAGCAGCCAGGCACCTCAGAGTGGCTACACCTTC CASSQAPQSGYTF
TRBJ2-3 TRBV27 - TRBD1 TGTGCCAGCAGTCCTTGGACAGGGGGTCAGTATTTT CASSPWTGGQYF
TRBJ1-1 TRBV7-2 once TRBD1 TGTGCCAGCAGCGGGACAGGGTTTTCACTTAACACTGAAGCTTTCTTT CASSGTGFSLNTEAFF
TRBJ2-7 TRBV19 once - TGTGCCAGTAGTGTTCATACTCCCCTCGACGAGCAGTACTTC CASSVHTPLDEQYF
TRBJ1-2 TRBV28 - TRBD1 TGTGCCAGTTCCCGGGACAGGGTTAGCTACACCTTC CASSRDRVSYTF
TRBJ2-5 TRBV7-2 - TRBD2 TGTGCCAGCAGCCTACTAGCGGGAGTGAGAGAGACCCAGTACTTC CASSLLAGVRETQYF
TRBJ2-3 TRBV19 - TRBD2 TGTGCCAGTAGTATAGTAGCGGGAGGGCCGGGAGATACGCAGTATTTT CASSIVAGGPGDTQYF
TRBJ2-1 TRBV9 - - TGTGCCAGCAGCGTAGTAGTTGGGCCGGGGGAGCAGTTCTTC CASSVVVGPGEQFF
TRBJ1-2 TRBV7-2 - TRBD1 TGTGCCAGCAGCCAAGGGACAGGGAGCAGCTATGGCTACACCTTC CASSQGTGSSYGYTF
TRBJ1-4 TRBV5-4 - - TGTGCCAGCAGCTTGTTTTCCGGGGAGGAAAAACTGTTTTTT CASSLFSGEEKLFF
TRBJ1-6 TRBV6-2/TRBV6-3 - - TGTGCCAGCAGTTACGCCCAGGGGATCCCCCTCCACTTT CASSYAQGIPLHF
TRBJ2-5 TRBV4-3 - - TGCGCCAGCAGCCAAGATCAGGGCAGGCAAGAGACCCAGTACTTC CASSQDQGRQETQYF
TRBJ1-1 TRBV9 - TRBD1 TGTGCCAGCAGCGTAGGACAGGGTGGCACTGAAGCTTTCTTT CASSVGQGGTEAFF
TRBJ1-1 TRBV6-2/TRBV6-3 - - TGTGCCAGCAGTTACCGGCAGGGAGGGGGACTAAACACTGAAGCTTTCTTT CASSYRQGGGLNTEAFF
TRBJ2-1 TRBV3-1/TRBV3-2 - TRBD1 TGTGCCAGCAGCCAAGAAGGGACAGGGAGAAATGAGCAGTTCTTC CASSQEGTGRNEQFF
TRBJ1-4 TRBV6-1 - - TGTGCCAGCAGTGAACAAGGGGGGGGGAAACTGTTTTTT CASSEQGGGKLFF
TRBJ2-1 TRBV3-1/TRBV3-2 - TRBD2 TGTGCCAGCAGCCATACTGGGACTAGCGCCACCTACAATGAGCAGTTCTTC CASSHTGTSATYNEQFF
TRBJ2-2 TRBV28 - - TGTGCCAGCACCCTTCTACAGACCGGGGAGCTGTTTTTT CASTLLQTGELFF
TRBJ1-3 TRBV19 - - TGTGCCAGTAGTATGATGACAGAACCTGGAAACACCATATATTTT CASSMMTEPGNTIYF
TRBJ2-4 TRBV12-3/TRBV12-4 - - TGTGCCAGCAGTTTCAGGAAAAACATTCAGTACTTC CASSFRKNIQYF
TRBJ1-2 TRBV19 once TRBD1 TGTGCCAGTAGTCATACCGGACAGGGTAAGAACTATGGCTACACCTTC CASSHTGQGKNYGYTF
TRBJ2-5 TRBV5-4 - - TGTGCCACCAGGTCCTCGGTTCCAGGCCAAGAGACCCAGTACTTC CATRSSVPGQETQYF
TRBJ1-2 TRBV19 - - TGTGCCAGTAAAAGAGGGCAGGTATATGGCTACACCTTC CASKRGQVYGYTF
TRBJ2-7 TRBV11-2 - TRBD1 TGTGCCAGCAGCTCGGGACAGGGGAACGAGCAGTACTTC CASSSGQGNEQYF
TRBJ2-7 TRBV9 - TRBD1 TGTGCCAGCAGCGTAGGACAGGGAGATTGGGCTTACGAGCAGTACTTC CASSVGQGDWAYEQYF
TRBJ1-5 TRBV10-3 - TRBD1 TGTGCCATCAGTGAATGGGTCGGACAGGACAATCAGCCCCAGCATTTT CAISEWVGQDNQPQHF
TRBJ2-7 TRBV11-2 few TRBD1 TGTGCCAGCAGCTTAGTTGGGACAGCCTTCTACGAGCAGTACTTC CASSLVGTAFYEQYF
TRBJ2-1 TRBV11-2 - TRBD2 TGTGCCAGCAGCTTAGGGACTAGCGGCGACAATGAGCAGTTCTTC CASSLGTSGDNEQFF
TRBJ1-5 TRBV16 - TRBD1 TGTGCCAGCAGCCAATCTCTCGGGACAGCTGATAGCAATCAGCCCCAGCATTTT CASSQSLGTADSNQPQHF
TRBJ1-2 TRBV28 - - TGTGCCAGCACAGACAGTAACTATGGCTACACCTTC CASTDSNYGYTF
TRBJ2-7 TRBV7-2 - TRBD1 TGTGCCAGCAGCTTACCGACAGGGTGGGCCTACGAGCAGTACTTC CASSLPTGWAYEQYF
TRBJ2-7 TRBV5-1 once TRBD2 TGCGCCAGCACCACGGGACTAGCGGGGCAGCACGGTTCCTACGAGCAGTACTTC CASTTGLAGQHGSYEQYF
TRBJ2-3 TRBV5-8 once TRBD2 TGTGCCAGCAGCCGAGGACTAGCGGGGGAGGGAGATACGCAGTATTTT CASSRGLAGEGDTQYF
TRBJ1-1 TRBV5-1 once - TGCGCCAGCAGCTCCGAGGTGGGTGTAAGCACTGAAGCTTTCTTT CASSSEVGVSTEAFF
TRBJ2-3 TRBV19 - - TGTGCCAGTAGTATAGGCTTGAGTACGCAGTATTTT CASSIGLSTQYF
TRBJ2-3 TRBV27 - TRBD2 TGTGCCAGCAGTGGACTAGCGGGGGGCACAGATACGCAGTATTTT CASSGLAGGTDTQYF
TRBJ1-4 TRBV6-5 once - TGTGCCAGCAGTTACTCGACAGTTAATGAAAAACTGTTTTTT CASSYSTVNEKLFF
TRBJ1-3 TRBV2 - TRBD1 TGTGCCAGCAGTGCAAACAGGGGTGCAAACACCATATATTTT CASSANRGANTIYF
TRBJ2-3 TRBV5-5 - - TGTGCCAGCAGCTTGCCGGAGCCCACTACGCAGTATTTT CASSLPEPTTQYF
TRBJ1-1 TRBV1 - - TGCACCAGCAGCCAAGTTCAACTAATGGACAGGGTGGGTGAAGCTTTCTTT CTSSQVQLMDRVGEAFF
TRBJ1-5 TRBV3-1/TRBV3-2 - - TGTGCCAGCAGCCAAGATTGGAGAGGCCCCCAGCATTTT CASSQDWRGPQHF
TRBJ1-2 TRBV25-1 - - TGTGCCAGCAGTCCCCCGGGATCCCTGGGAGACTATGGCTACACCTTC CASSPPGSLGDYGYTF
TRBJ2-1 TRBV6-5 - TRBD1 TGTGCCAGCAGTCGGACAGGGTACAATGAGCAGTTCTTC CASSRTGYNEQFF
TRBJ1-5 TRBV4-3 - - TGCGCCAGCAGCCAAGATCTGTACGGGACAATGGATCAGCCCCAGCATTTT CASSQDLYGTMDQPQHF
TRBJ2-2 TRBV5-1 - TRBD1 TGCGCCAGCAGCTTGGCCCAGGGGGTCGGGGAGCTGTTTTTT CASSLAQGVGELFF
TRBJ1-1 TRBV7-9 - - TGTGCCAGCAGCAACCGGGACACGAACACTGAAGCTTTCTTT CASSNRDTNTEAFF
TRBJ1-3 TRBV6-5 - - TGTGCCAGCAGACAAAACCGATACTCTGGAAACACCATATATTTT CASRQNRYSGNTIYF
TRBJ2-7 TRBV7-2 - - TGTGCCAGCAGCCGACTCTCTTACGAGCAGTACTTC CASSRLSYEQYF
TRBJ2-5 TRBV28 once TRBD2 TGTGCCAGCACCGAAACTAGCGGGAGATTAACAGAGACCCAGTACTTC CASTETSGRLTETQYF